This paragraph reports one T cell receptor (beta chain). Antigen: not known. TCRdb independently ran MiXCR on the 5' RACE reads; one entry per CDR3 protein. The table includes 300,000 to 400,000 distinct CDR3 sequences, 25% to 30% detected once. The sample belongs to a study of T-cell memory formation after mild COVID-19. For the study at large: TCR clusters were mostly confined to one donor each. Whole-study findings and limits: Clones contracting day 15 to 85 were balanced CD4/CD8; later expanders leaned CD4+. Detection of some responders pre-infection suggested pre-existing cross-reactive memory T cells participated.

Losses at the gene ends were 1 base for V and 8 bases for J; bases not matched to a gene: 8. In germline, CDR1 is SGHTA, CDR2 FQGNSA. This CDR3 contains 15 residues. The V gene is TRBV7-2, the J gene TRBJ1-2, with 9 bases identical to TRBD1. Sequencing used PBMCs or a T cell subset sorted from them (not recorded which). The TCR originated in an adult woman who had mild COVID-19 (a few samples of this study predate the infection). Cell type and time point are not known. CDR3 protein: CASSLVGTGKEGYTF. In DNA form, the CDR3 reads TGTGCCAGCAGCTTAGTGGGGACAGGGAAAGAAGGCTACACCTTC.